This T cell receptor beta chain was identified during a study of metastatic and nonmetastatic thyroid tumors. Study background: Thyroid patients, malignant and benign, had repertoires compared across blood and tumor or nodule tissue. Study conclusions and caveats: Significantly higher TCR beta diversity was reportedly seen in malignant thyroid tumors than benign nodules, in blood and tumor.

In the authors' workflow: Clinicopathological groups of papillary thyroid cancer showed CDR3 differences that were used to build a distant-metastasis classifier. TCRdb re-analyzed the PCR reads using MiXCR. The V and J calls were determined by TCRdb, not by the authors. In the table there are 20,000 to 25,000 clones, about a sixth of which are singletons. All patients were untreated before thyroid surgery. This clone was seen many times. The antigen is undetermined. The CDR3 is made up of 15 amino acids. V dropped 3 bases and J dropped 0 bases, with 12 bases sitting between them. Germline-derived CDR1 and CDR2 are SEHNR and FQNEAQ (reference sequence).

Sequencing was performed on blood. The chain has TRBV7-9 and TRBJ2-7; D is unclear. This TCR came from a male donor with papillary thyroid cancer or a benign thyroid nodule (not recorded which). Some clones in this sample may be carry-over from other donors' samples. The CDR3 loop reads CASSFPRKSSYEQYF. The DNA for the CDR3 is TGTGCCAGCAGCTTTCCCCGGAAGAGCTCCTACGAGCAGTACTTC. Using reference TRBV7-9 and TRBJ2-7 for the parts outside the CDR3, the full variable domain is DTGVSQNPRHKITKRGQNVTFRCDPISEHNRLYWYRQTLGQGPEFLTYFQNEAQLEKSRLLSDRFSAERPKGSFSTLEIQRTEQGDSAMYLCASSFPRKSSYEQYFGPGTRLTVT.